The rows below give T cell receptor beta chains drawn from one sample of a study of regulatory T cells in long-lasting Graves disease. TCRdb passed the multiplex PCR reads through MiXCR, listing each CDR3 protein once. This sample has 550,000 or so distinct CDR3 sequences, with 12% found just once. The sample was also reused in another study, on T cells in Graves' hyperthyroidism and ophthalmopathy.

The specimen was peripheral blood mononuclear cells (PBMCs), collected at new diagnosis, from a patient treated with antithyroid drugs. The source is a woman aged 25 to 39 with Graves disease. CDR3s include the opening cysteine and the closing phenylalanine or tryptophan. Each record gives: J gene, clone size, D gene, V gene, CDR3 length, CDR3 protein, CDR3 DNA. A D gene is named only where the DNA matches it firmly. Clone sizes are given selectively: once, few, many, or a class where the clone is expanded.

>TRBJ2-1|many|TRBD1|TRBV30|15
CAWRWDRSSYNEQFF
TGTGCCTGGAGATGGGACAGAAGCTCCTACAATGAGCAGTTCTTC
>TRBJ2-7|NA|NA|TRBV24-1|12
CATSGTSYEQYF
TGTGCCACCAGTGGAACAAGCTACGAGCAGTACTTC
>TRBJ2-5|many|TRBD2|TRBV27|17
CASSLDSGGRPQETQYF
TGTGCCAGCAGTTTAGACTCGGGGGGACGGCCCCAAGAGACCCAGTACTTC
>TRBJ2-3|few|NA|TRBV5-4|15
CASSIRVERTDTQYF
TGTGCCAGCAGCATTCGAGTTGAGCGCACAGATACGCAGTATTTT
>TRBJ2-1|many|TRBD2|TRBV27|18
CASSLSLPALAADNEQFF
TGTGCCAGCAGTTTATCTCTCCCTGCGCTAGCGGCCGACAATGAGCAGTTCTTC
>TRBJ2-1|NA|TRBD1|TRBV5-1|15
CASSRRTGDNNEQFF
TGCGCCAGCAGCCGCCGGACAGGGGACAACAATGAGCAGTTCTTC
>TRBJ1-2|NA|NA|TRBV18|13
CASSPLGASGYTF
TGTGCCAGCTCACCACTGGGGGCATCTGGCTACACCTTC
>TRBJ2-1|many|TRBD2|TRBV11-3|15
CASSLVAGGRNEQFF
TGTGCCAGCAGCTTAGTAGCGGGAGGACGCAATGAGCAGTTCTTC
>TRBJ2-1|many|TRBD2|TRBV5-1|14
CASRWTSGNNEQFF
TGCGCCAGCCGGTGGACTAGCGGAAACAATGAGCAGTTCTTC
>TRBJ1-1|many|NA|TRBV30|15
CAWSVRSRGNTEAFF
TGTGCCTGGAGTGTTAGGAGCAGGGGCAACACTGAAGCTTTCTTT
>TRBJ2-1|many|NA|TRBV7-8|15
CASSTSSVSYNEQFF
TGTGCCAGCAGCACCTCTAGCGTCTCCTACAATGAGCAGTTCTTC
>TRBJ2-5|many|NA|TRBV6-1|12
CASRAGAETQYF
TGTGCCAGCAGGGCAGGGGCAGAGACCCAGTACTTC
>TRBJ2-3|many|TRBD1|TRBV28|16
CASSLSGQGRPYTQYF
TGTGCCAGCAGTTTATCGGGACAGGGGCGACCTTATACGCAGTATTTT
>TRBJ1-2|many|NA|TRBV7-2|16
CASSLVRVGPYYGYTF
TGTGCCAGCAGCTTAGTTAGGGTCGGACCTTACTATGGCTACACCTTC
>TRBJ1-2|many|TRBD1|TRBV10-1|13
CASRSGTAHGYTF
TGCGCCAGCAGATCCGGGACAGCCCATGGCTACACCTTC
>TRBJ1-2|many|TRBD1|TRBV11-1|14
CASSYRTGGNGYTF
TGTGCCAGCAGCTATCGGACAGGGGGAAATGGCTACACCTTC
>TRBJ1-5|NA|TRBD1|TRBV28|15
CASSSLRGLDQPQHF
TGTGCCAGCAGTTCCCTTAGGGGGCTGGATCAGCCCCAGCATTTT
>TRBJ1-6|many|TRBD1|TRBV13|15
CASSVSGTVNSPLHF
TGTGCCAGCAGCGTATCCGGGACAGTGAATTCACCCCTCCACTTT
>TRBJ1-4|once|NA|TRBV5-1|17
CASSPFGRETTNEKLFF
TGCGCCAGCAGCCCCTTCGGGAGGGAGACAACTAATGAAAAACTGTTTTTT
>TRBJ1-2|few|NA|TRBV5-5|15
CASSFPRTPSRGYTF
TGTGCCAGCAGCTTTCCCCGGACACCTTCACGAGGCTACACCTTC
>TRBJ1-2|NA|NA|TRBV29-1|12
CSVAWGAHGYTF
TGCAGCGTTGCCTGGGGGGCCCATGGCTACACCTTC
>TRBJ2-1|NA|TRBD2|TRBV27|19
CASSSYGRIAGGPHGEQFF
TGTGCCAGCAGTTCATACGGAAGAATAGCGGGAGGCCCCCACGGTGAGCAGTTCTTC
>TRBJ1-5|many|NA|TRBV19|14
CASSGGSGGQPQHF
TGTGCCAGTAGTGGAGGGTCCGGTGGGCAGCCCCAGCATTTT
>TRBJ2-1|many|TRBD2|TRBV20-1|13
CSALRTSNNEQFF
TGCAGTGCCCTCCGGACTAGCAACAATGAGCAGTTCTTC
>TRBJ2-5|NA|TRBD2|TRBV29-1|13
CSVAGGGRETQYF
TGCAGCGTTGCGGGAGGAGGGAGAGAGACCCAGTACTTC
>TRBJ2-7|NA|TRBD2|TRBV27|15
CASSLATSGSYEQYF
TGTGCCAGCAGTTTGGCGACTAGCGGGAGCTACGAGCAGTACTTC
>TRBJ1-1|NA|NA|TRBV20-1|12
CSAGGGGTEAFF
TGCAGTGCTGGCGGCGGGGGCACTGAAGCTTTCTTT
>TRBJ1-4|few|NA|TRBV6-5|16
CASIYGDRDGGEKLFF
TGTGCCAGCATTTACGGTGACCGGGACGGGGGGGAAAAACTGTTTTTT
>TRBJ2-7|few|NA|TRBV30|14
CAWRSGGPPYEQYF
TGTGCCTGGAGAAGCGGAGGGCCCCCCTACGAGCAGTACTTC
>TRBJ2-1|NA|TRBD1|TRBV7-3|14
CASSSPGTGNEQFF
TGTGCCAGCAGCTCCCCCGGGACAGGTAATGAGCAGTTCTTC
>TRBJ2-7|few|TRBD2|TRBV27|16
CASSRLLAGGSYEQYF
TGTGCCAGCAGCCGCCTTCTAGCGGGAGGATCCTACGAGCAGTACTTC
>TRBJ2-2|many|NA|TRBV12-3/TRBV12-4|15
CASSLIPGHTGELFF
TGTGCCAGCAGTTTAATCCCCGGACACACCGGGGAGCTGTTTTTT
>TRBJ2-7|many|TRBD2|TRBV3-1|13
CASSQGLADEQYF
TGTGCCAGCAGCCAGGGACTAGCGGACGAGCAGTACTTC
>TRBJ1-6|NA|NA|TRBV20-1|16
CSARATAGTLNSPLHF
TGCAGTGCTAGAGCTACTGCCGGGACATTAAATTCACCCCTCCACTTT
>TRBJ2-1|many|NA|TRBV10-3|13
CAISEGLGNEQFF
TGTGCCATCAGTGAGGGATTAGGGAATGAGCAGTTCTTC
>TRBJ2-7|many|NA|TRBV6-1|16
CASTPRDFRDVYEQYF
TGTGCCAGCACCCCCCGGGACTTTAGAGACGTCTACGAGCAGTACTTC
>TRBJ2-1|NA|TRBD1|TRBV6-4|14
CASSPDRVGNERFF
TGTGCCAGCAGCCCGGACAGGGTTGGGAATGAGCGGTTCTTC
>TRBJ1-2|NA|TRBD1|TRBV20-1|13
CSAPTGGVYGYTF
TGCAGTGCTCCGACAGGGGGGGTCTATGGCTACACCTTC
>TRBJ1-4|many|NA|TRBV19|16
CATRQIVPATNEKLFF
TGTGCCACAAGACAGATAGTACCCGCAACTAATGAAAAACTGTTTTTT
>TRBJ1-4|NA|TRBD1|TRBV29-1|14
CSVATGGSNEKLFF
TGCAGCGTCGCAACAGGGGGCAGTAATGAAAAACTGTTTTTT
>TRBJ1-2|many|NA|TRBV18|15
CASSDGTLRSYGYTF
TGTGCCAGCTCAGACGGGACCCTGCGCAGCTATGGCTACACCTTC
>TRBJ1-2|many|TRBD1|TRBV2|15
CASSEWAGQLYGYTF
TGTGCCAGCAGTGAATGGGCGGGACAGCTCTATGGCTACACCTTC
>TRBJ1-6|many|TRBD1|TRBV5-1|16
CASSRGSDRQNSPLHF
TGCGCCAGCAGCCGCGGTTCGGACAGGCAGAATTCACCCCTCCACTTT
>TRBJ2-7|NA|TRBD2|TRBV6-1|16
CASSPRGLGPVYEQYF
TGTGCCAGCAGCCCGCGGGGGTTGGGTCCAGTATACGAGCAGTACTTC
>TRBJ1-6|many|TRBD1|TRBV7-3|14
CASRTGQGNSPLHF
TGTGCCAGCAGGACCGGACAGGGAAACTCACCCCTCCACTTT